The sequence of this T cell receptor beta chain was determined in a study of brain metastases from non-small cell lung cancer. Study-level findings and limits: T-cell infiltration was lower in brain metastases than primaries (P < 0.001). Compared with their matched primary tumors, around 69% of brain metastases showed expanded T-cell clones.

The CDR3 consists of 12 residues. The germline V gene has CDR1 WSHSY and CDR2 SAAADI. V dropped 10 bases and J dropped 1 base, with 7 bases sitting between them. Produced via immunoSEQ multiplex PCR; TCRdb's table is partial and in-frame only. The sample lists more than 3,500 clones, roughly 85% seen once, with 5% to 7% in the top ten. As regards this clone: The antigen is undetermined.

The TCR sequence derives from a donor at least 40 years old with non-small cell lung cancer. This chain links TRBV10-2 with TRBJ2-2; D unclear. The sequenced sample consisted of primary lung tumor tissue. The CDR3 region is CATPGNTGELFF. The CDR3 region has the DNA TGCGCCACCCCCGGGAACACCGGGGAGCTGTTTTTT.